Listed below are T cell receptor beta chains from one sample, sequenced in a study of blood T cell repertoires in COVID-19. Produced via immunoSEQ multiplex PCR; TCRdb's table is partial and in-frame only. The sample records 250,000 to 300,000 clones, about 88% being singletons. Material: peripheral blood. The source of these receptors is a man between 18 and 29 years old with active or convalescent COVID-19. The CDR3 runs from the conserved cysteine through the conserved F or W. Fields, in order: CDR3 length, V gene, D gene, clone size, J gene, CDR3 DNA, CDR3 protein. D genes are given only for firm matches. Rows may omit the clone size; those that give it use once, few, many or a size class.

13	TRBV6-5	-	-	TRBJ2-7	TGTGCCAGCAGTTACAGCACAGGGAACGAGCAGTACTTC	CASSYSTGNEQYF
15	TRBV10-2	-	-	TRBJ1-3	TGCGCCAGCAGCCCCTACCGAGTCTCTGGAAACACCATATATTTT	CASSPYRVSGNTIYF
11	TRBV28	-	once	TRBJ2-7	TGTGCCAGCAGGCACAGGACAAGAATGTACTTC	CASRHRTRMYF
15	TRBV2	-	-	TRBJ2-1	TGTGCCAGCAGTGAAGCTGAGGCGATCTACAATGAGCAGTTCTTC	CASSEAEAIYNEQFF
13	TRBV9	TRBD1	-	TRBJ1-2	TGTGCCAGCACCCAAGACAGGGCGGGTGGCTACACCTTC	CASTQDRAGGYTF
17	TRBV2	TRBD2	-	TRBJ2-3	TGTGCCAGCACCCGAGGAGAGCGGGGGGCGGAGAGAGTTCTGCAGTATTTT	CASTRGERGAERVLQYF
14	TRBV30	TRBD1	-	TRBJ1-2	TGTGCCTGGGGACAGGGGGCAAGTGACTATGGCTACACCTTC	CAWGQGASDYGYTF
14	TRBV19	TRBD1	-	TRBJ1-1	TGTGCCAGTAGCCCGGGACAGCTAGGCACTGAAGCTTTCTTT	CASSPGQLGTEAFF
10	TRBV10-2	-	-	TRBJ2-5	TGCGCCAGTGGTCAGGGGAAAGAGTACTTC	CASGQGKEYF
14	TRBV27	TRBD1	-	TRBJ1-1	TGTGCCAGCAGTTTACAGGGGGCGAACACTGAAGCTTTCTTT	CASSLQGANTEAFF
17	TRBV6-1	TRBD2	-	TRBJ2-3	TGTGCCAGCAGTGCCACCTGGGCTAGCGGGAGAACAGATACGCAGTATTTT	CASSATWASGRTDTQYF
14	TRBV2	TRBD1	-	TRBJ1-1	TGTGCCAGCAGCGAACAGGGGAAGAACACTGAAGCTTTCTTT	CASSEQGKNTEAFF
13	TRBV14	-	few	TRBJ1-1	TGTGCCAGCAGCCAACCCCCCGACAGGGAAGCTTTCTTT	CASSQPPDREAFF
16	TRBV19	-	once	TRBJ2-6	TGTGCCAGTAGCATAGGAGGAGTCTCTGGGGCCAACGTCCTGACTTTC	CASSIGGVSGANVLTF
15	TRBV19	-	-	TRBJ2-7	TGTGCCAGTAGTAATTACAGGGTCTCATCCTACGAGCAGTACTTC	CASSNYRVSSYEQYF
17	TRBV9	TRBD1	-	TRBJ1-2	TGTGCCAGCAGCTTAACTTCCGGGACAGGGGGCCGTTATGGCTACACCTTC	CASSLTSGTGGRYGYTF
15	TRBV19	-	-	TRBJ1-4	TGTGCCAGCCGTATGAAGGACAGACCTAATGAAAAACTGTTTTTT	CASRMKDRPNEKLFF
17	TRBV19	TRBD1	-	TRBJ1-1	TGTGCCAGTGGAAAAACGGGGCAGGGGGTCTGGAACACTGAAGCTTTCTTT	CASGKTGQGVWNTEAFF
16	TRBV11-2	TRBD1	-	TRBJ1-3	TGTGCCAGCATCGTGGACAGGGCGAGCTCTGGAAACACCATATATTTT	CASIVDRASSGNTIYF
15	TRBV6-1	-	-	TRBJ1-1	TGTGCCAGCAGTGAACCCGGGGGAGTTAACACTGAAGCTTTCTTT	CASSEPGGVNTEAFF
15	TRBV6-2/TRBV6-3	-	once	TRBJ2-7	TGTGCCAGCAGTCCACCCTTGGGGAGCTCCTACGAGCAGTACTTC	CASSPPLGSSYEQYF
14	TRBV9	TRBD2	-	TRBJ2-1	TGTGCCAGCAGCGTCCTCGGGACTAGCGTCGAGCAGTTCTTC	CASSVLGTSVEQFF